One and the same sample provided the 19 T cell receptor beta chains below, sequenced in a study of blood T cell repertoires in COVID-19. Libraries were prepared by immunoSEQ multiplex PCR; TCRdb keeps only in-frame clonotypes and omits some of them. Of 200,000 to 250,000 clones in the sample, roughly nine tenths were seen once. Source material: PBMCs or T cells enriched from blood (not recorded which). The receptors were gathered from a woman in her forties or fifties in a cohort exposed to, infected with or recovered from COVID-19 (not recorded which).

The CDR3, as DNA: TGCAGCGCCACAACAGGGGGCGGCCATGGCTACACCTTC. Translated, it gives CSATTGGGHGYTF. This chain links TRBV29-1 with TRBJ1-2, with TRBD1 matching 9 bases. Germline V gives CDR1 SQVTM, CDR2 ANQGSEA. The junction had 9 bases not matched to a gene; V was cut back by 7 bases and J by 6 bases. The CDR3 is 13 amino acids.

The genes are TRBV27 and TRBJ1-6; D is undetermined. CDR3 length: 16 residues. V lost 4 bases to trimming and J lost 8 bases, with 18 bases between them. Germline CDR1 is MNHEY and CDR2 is SMNVEV (reference sequence). The CDR3 nucleotides read TGTGCCAGCAGTTCCCTATCGACGGCGCGGCATTCACCCCTCCACTTT. It translates to CASSSLSTARHSPLHF.

The rearrangement uses TRBV3-1 (or the pseudogene TRBV3-2) and TRBJ2-7; 11 nucleotides agree with TRBD2. The CDR3 has 18 residues. Trimming removed 0 bases from V and 1 base from J; junction bases left unmatched: 8. In germline, CDR1 is LGHDT, CDR2 YNNKEL (reference sequence). The CDR3 DNA reads as TGTGCCAGCAGCCAAGATCGGCTAGCGGGGGGTTTTTCCTACGAGCAGTACTTC. Protein: CASSQDRLAGGFSYEQYF.

The chain couples TRBV27 to TRBJ2-1; D perhaps matches TRBD2 (5 bases). Germline CDR1 reads MNHEY; CDR2 reads SMNVEV (reference sequence). Trimming took off 6 bases at V and 7 bases at J, with 19 bases between the two ends. There are 15 residues in the CDR3. DNA for the CDR3: TGTGCCAGCAGACCAAAACTAGTAAGTAGGAATGAGCAGTTCTTC. Translating it yields CASRPKLVSRNEQFF.

Details on this clone: This sample includes further DNA sequences coding for the same CDR3. The V call is TRBV6-1, the J call TRBJ1-2; D perhaps matches TRBD1 (6 bases). The CDR3 covers 13 residues. V gave up 3 bases and J gave up 5 bases, with 10 bases separating them. Per the germline V gene, CDR1 is MNHNS and CDR2 is SASEGT. CDR3 residues: CASSEVTGYGYTF. CDR3 DNA: TGTGCCAGCAGTGAGGTGACAGGATATGGCTACACCTTC.

The chain carries TRBV5-8 and TRBJ1-2, with TRBD1 matching over 9 bases. The J segment lost 7 bases and the V segment lost 2 bases, leaving 9 bases of the junction unmatched. Germline V lookup: CDR1 SGHTS, CDR2 YDEGEE. This CDR3 has 15 residues. As DNA, the CDR3 is TGTGCCAGCAGCTTCACGCCCGGGACAGGGAGTGGCTACACCTTC. Encoded protein: CASSFTPGTGSGYTF.

The rearrangement uses TRBV7-2 and TRBJ2-3; 9 nucleotides agree with TRBD2. CDR1 is SGHTA, CDR2 FQGNSA, per germline. The CDR3 consists of 15 residues. With V trimmed by 1 base and J by 6 bases, 5 bases remained unmatched. The CDR3 spells CASSLEGLAGDTQYF. CDR3 nucleotide sequence: TGTGCCAGCAGCTTAGAGGGGCTAGCGGGGGATACGCAGTATTTT.

The rearrangement uses TRBV2 and TRBJ1-2, with a possible D match to TRBD1 (6 bases). Germline lookup yields CDR1 SNHLY and CDR2 FYNNEI. There are 12 residues in the CDR3. Trimming cost V 5 bases and J 7 bases, with 11 bases left between them. CDR3 DNA: TGTGCCAGCAGTCCTCAGGGGTTTGGCTACACCTTC. Translation gives CASSPQGFGYTF.

The chain has TRBV7-2 and TRBJ1-4; D possibly corresponds to TRBD1 (6 bases). V shed 5 bases and J shed 13 bases, with 23 bases lying between them. This CDR3 is built from 15 residues. The germline CDR1 and CDR2 sequences are SGHTA and FQGNSA. The CDR3 sequence is CASSQMATGATRLFF. For the CDR3, the DNA is TGTGCCAGCAGCCAAATGGCGACAGGCGCCACTAGACTGTTTTTT.

By share, this clone counts as medium-sized (0.01 to 0.1%). The genes are TRBV6-5 and TRBJ1-3, with a possible D match to TRBD1 (5 bases). There are 15 residues in the CDR3. Germline lookup yields CDR1 MNHEY and CDR2 SVGAGI. Between the trimmed V and J ends, which lost 7 bases and 0 bases, there was a span of 13 bases. The chain's CDR3 is CASTTGVDSGNTIYF. The CDR3 DNA sequence: TGTGCCAGCACCACGGGGGTAGACTCTGGAAACACCATATATTTT.

The V gene is TRBV28, the J gene TRBJ2-4, with D hard to call. This CDR3 is 18 amino acids long. Trimming stripped 1 base from V and 3 bases from J, with 19 bases between. Germline CDR1 reads MDHEN; CDR2 reads SYDVKM. CDR3 in amino acids: CASSLSLYTRLGKNIQYF. CDR3 nucleotides: TGTGCCAGCAGTTTATCGCTTTATACCCGACTCGGCAAAAACATTCAGTACTTC.

In this sample, this clone turned up a few times. The V gene is TRBV11-2, the J gene TRBJ1-2; TRBD1 matches at 8 bases. The CDR3 covers 16 residues. Germline V gene lookup returns CDR1 SGHAT and CDR2 FQNNGV. The trim removed 0 bases at V and 4 bases at J, leaving 7 bases unmatched. This CDR3 is CASSLDAGTGIYGYTF. DNA for the CDR3: TGTGCCAGCAGCTTAGACGCCGGGACAGGAATCTATGGCTACACCTTC.

The chain couples TRBV30 to TRBJ1-5; D remains ambiguous. This CDR3 contains 13 residues. Trimming took 3 bases from V and 2 from J, leaving 8 bases between them. Germline V gene lookup returns CDR1 GTSNPN and CDR2 SVGIG (reference sequence). CDR3 DNA: TGTGCCTGGAGCAAAGCGGGCAATCAGCCCCAGCATTTT. It translates to CAWSKAGNQPQHF.

This chain joins TRBV27 and TRBJ2-3; TRBD2 aligns across 9 bases. V lost 6 bases to trimming and J lost 1 base; unmatched junction nucleotides: 2. Germline CDR1 MNHEY, CDR2 SMNVEV (reference sequence). This CDR3 is 14 amino acids long. The CDR3 sequence: CASRGLARTDTQYF. The CDR3 DNA sequence: TGTGCCAGCAGGGGACTAGCTCGCACAGATACGCAGTATTTT.

The chain employs TRBV5-1 and TRBJ1-1; D might be TRBD1 (6 bases). This CDR3 contains 15 residues. The germline gives CDR1 SGHRS, CDR2 YFSETQ. V was shortened by 4 bases and J by 4 bases, with 17 bases between the two germline ends. CDR3 in DNA: TGCGCCAGCAGCACCGTACCTCAGGGGAGCACTGAAGCTTTCTTT. Protein product: CASSTVPQGSTEAFF.

This rearrangement joins TRBV2 to TRBJ2-1; D ambiguous. The germline gives CDR1 SNHLY, CDR2 FYNNEI. V was cut by 1 base and J by 4 bases, with 8 bases left in between. CDR3 size: 14 residues. The CDR3 region has the DNA TGTGCCAGCAGTGAAGGCTGGCAGTACAATGAGCAGTTCTTC. This codes for CASSEGWQYNEQFF.

This chain links TRBV7-9 with TRBJ2-3; D gene unclear. CDR1 and CDR2 from the germline V gene are SEHNR and FQNEAQ (reference sequence). This CDR3 contains 12 residues. Deletions cut 1 base from V and 6 bases from J, with 5 bases between. DNA of the CDR3: TGTGCCAGCAGCTTAGTCGTGGATACGCAGTATTTT. Translating it yields CASSLVVDTQYF.

The chain is built from TRBV15 and TRBJ2-3; D may be TRBD1 (5 bases). The V gene's germline CDR1 is LNHNV and CDR2 YYDKDF (reference sequence). The V end was cut by 1 base, the J end by 5 bases, with 13 bases between. The CDR3 runs 15 residues. The DNA of the CDR3 is TGTGCCACCAGCAGAGGGCAGGGTAGTGGAGATACGCAGTATTTT. Encoded protein: CATSRGQGSGDTQYF.

This chain links TRBV10-3 with TRBJ2-2, with 7 bases fitting TRBD2. Germline V CDR1 and CDR2: ENHRY, SYGVKD. J was trimmed by 0 bases and V by 6 bases; bases with no gene match: 1. The CDR3 loop spans 14 amino acids. The CDR3 DNA is TGTGCCATCAGGGGGGGGGCGAACACCGGGGAGCTGTTTTTT. This sequence encodes CAIRGGANTGELFF.